This T cell receptor (beta chain) was sequenced for a study of shared clonotypes between healthy human individuals. V lost 5 bases to trimming and J lost 3 bases; unmatched junction nucleotides: 2. The germline CDR1 and CDR2 sequences are SGHRS and YFSETQ. The CDR3 has 14 amino acids. Sequenced by immunoSEQ multiplex PCR; TCRdb stores in-frame clones only, minus some. The table lists under 850,000 clones, 72% of them singletons. On this clone: This sample includes further DNA sequences coding for the same CDR3.

Sample: memory CD4+ T cells sorted from blood. The subset here: CD45RA-negative fraction. The sequence derives from a woman aged 25 to 39 in good health. The chain couples TRBV5-1 to TRBJ2-1; 10 nucleotides agree with TRBD2. CDR3 coding DNA: TGCGCCAGCAGAGTAGCGGGAGGCTACAATGAGCAGTTCTTC. Amino acids: CASRVAGGYNEQFF.